The rows below give T cell receptor beta chains drawn from one sample of a study of cytomegalovirus exposure and HLA in healthy donors. Assay used: immunoSEQ multiplex PCR; TCRdb lists only in-frame clones, some missing. Counted here are approximately 150,000 clones, about three quarters occurring once; the ten biggest clones make up under 11%. Material for sequencing was PBMCs. The receptors derive from a man younger than 40 in good health and CMV-seropositive. Both conserved end residues are part of each CDR3. D genes are given only for firm matches. Rows give clone size only sometimes, using once, few, many, or a class for an expanded clone.

j_call: TRBJ1-4; d_call: NA; v_call: TRBV6-1; clone_size: NA; cdr3_aa: CASSEYRGEKLFF; cdr3_nt: TGTGCCAGCAGTGAATATAGAGGTGAAAAACTGTTTTTT
j_call: TRBJ2-6; d_call: NA; v_call: TRBV6-5; clone_size: NA; cdr3_aa: CASSRVSGANVLTF; cdr3_nt: TGTGCCAGCAGCAGGGTATCTGGGGCCAACGTCCTGACTTTC
j_call: TRBJ2-1; d_call: NA; v_call: TRBV29-1; clone_size: NA; cdr3_aa: CSVGDAGSSYNEQFF; cdr3_nt: TGCAGCGTTGGTGACGCGGGCAGCTCCTACAATGAGCAGTTCTTC
j_call: TRBJ1-1; d_call: TRBD1; v_call: TRBV30; clone_size: NA; cdr3_aa: CAWSRQGLLSGTEAFF; cdr3_nt: TGTGCCTGGAGTAGACAGGGGCTTTTGTCGGGCACTGAAGCTTTCTTT
j_call: TRBJ1-3; d_call: NA; v_call: TRBV7-3; clone_size: NA; cdr3_aa: CASSPGDSGNTIYF; cdr3_nt: TGTGCCAGCAGTCCAGGGGATTCTGGAAACACCATATATTTT
j_call: TRBJ2-2; d_call: TRBD2; v_call: TRBV30; clone_size: NA; cdr3_aa: CAWSVWLLAGAKGELFF; cdr3_nt: TGTGCCTGGAGTGTTTGGTTACTAGCGGGAGCAAAGGGGGAGCTGTTTTTT
j_call: TRBJ2-1; d_call: TRBD2; v_call: TRBV5-1; clone_size: NA; cdr3_aa: CASSLLVGTSSYNEQFF; cdr3_nt: TGCGCCAGCAGCTTGCTGGTTGGGACTAGCTCCTACAATGAGCAGTTCTTC
j_call: TRBJ1-1; d_call: NA; v_call: TRBV6-1; clone_size: NA; cdr3_aa: CASQGRREAFF; cdr3_nt: TGTGCCAGCCAGGGCCGACGTGAAGCTTTCTTT
j_call: TRBJ2-3; d_call: TRBD1; v_call: TRBV30; clone_size: NA; cdr3_aa: CAWSIRQGDTDTQYF; cdr3_nt: TGTGCCTGGAGTATAAGACAGGGAGACACAGATACGCAGTATTTT
j_call: TRBJ2-7; d_call: TRBD1; v_call: TRBV6-6; clone_size: NA; cdr3_aa: CASMIGTGTYEQYF; cdr3_nt: TGTGCCAGCATGATTGGGACAGGAACCTACGAGCAGTACTTC
j_call: TRBJ2-7; d_call: TRBD2; v_call: TRBV30; clone_size: NA; cdr3_aa: CAWALAGRLAYEQYF; cdr3_nt: TGTGCCTGGGCCTTAGCCGGGAGGCTAGCCTACGAGCAGTACTTC
j_call: TRBJ1-1; d_call: NA; v_call: TRBV27; clone_size: NA; cdr3_aa: CASSRRGANTEAFF; cdr3_nt: TGTGCCAGCAGCCGCCGGGGGGCCAACACTGAAGCTTTCTTT
j_call: TRBJ1-1; d_call: NA; v_call: TRBV29-1; clone_size: few; cdr3_aa: CSVATGVSEAFF; cdr3_nt: TGCAGCGTCGCTACGGGGGTTTCTGAAGCTTTCTTT
j_call: TRBJ2-5; d_call: NA; v_call: TRBV14; clone_size: NA; cdr3_aa: CASSQGRRETQYF; cdr3_nt: TGTGCCAGCAGCCAAGGACGGCGGGAGACCCAGTACTTC
j_call: TRBJ2-5; d_call: NA; v_call: TRBV7-2; clone_size: NA; cdr3_aa: CASSSAGGRFETQYF; cdr3_nt: TGTGCCAGCAGCTCCGCCGGCGGCCGATTTGAGACCCAGTACTTC
j_call: TRBJ2-1; d_call: TRBD2; v_call: TRBV9; clone_size: NA; cdr3_aa: CASSSRTSGRDEQFF; cdr3_nt: TGTGCCAGCAGCTCCCGGACTAGCGGGAGAGATGAGCAGTTCTTC
j_call: TRBJ1-1; d_call: NA; v_call: TRBV30; clone_size: NA; cdr3_aa: CAWSVKMGEHREWNFREAFF; cdr3_nt: TGTGCCTGGAGTGTAAAGATGGGGGAACACAGGGAGTGGAACTTTCGAGAAGCTTTCTTT
j_call: TRBJ2-1; d_call: TRBD2; v_call: TRBV19; clone_size: once; cdr3_aa: CASSPGLADQYNEQFF; cdr3_nt: TGTGCCAGTAGTCCCGGACTAGCGGACCAATACAATGAGCAGTTCTTC
j_call: TRBJ2-1; d_call: TRBD2; v_call: TRBV4-1; clone_size: few; cdr3_aa: CASSQDVAGGTSYNEQFF; cdr3_nt: TGCGCCAGCAGCCAAGATGTGGCGGGAGGAACCTCCTACAATGAGCAGTTCTTC
j_call: TRBJ1-2; d_call: NA; v_call: TRBV18; clone_size: NA; cdr3_aa: CASSPSSGDHGYTF; cdr3_nt: TGTGCCAGCTCACCAAGCTCGGGGGACCATGGCTACACCTTC
j_call: TRBJ1-1; d_call: NA; v_call: TRBV10-3; clone_size: NA; cdr3_aa: CAISTTEIEAFF; cdr3_nt: TGTGCCATCAGCACGACAGAAATTGAAGCTTTCTTT
j_call: TRBJ2-7; d_call: NA; v_call: TRBV21-1; clone_size: once; cdr3_aa: CASSKETGRAYEQYF; cdr3_nt: TGTGCCAGCAGCAAAGAGACCGGGAGGGCCTACGAGCAGTACTTC
j_call: TRBJ2-2; d_call: TRBD1; v_call: TRBV15; clone_size: NA; cdr3_aa: CATSRGTGGTGELFF; cdr3_nt: TGTGCCACCAGCAGGGGGACAGGCGGCACCGGGGAGCTGTTTTTT
j_call: TRBJ2-1; d_call: TRBD2; v_call: TRBV7-3; clone_size: NA; cdr3_aa: CASSAKGRLAGVQFF; cdr3_nt: TGTGCCAGCAGCGCCAAGGGTCGGCTAGCGGGGGTGCAGTTCTTC
j_call: TRBJ2-5; d_call: NA; v_call: TRBV9; clone_size: NA; cdr3_aa: CASSGPGTPDQETQYF; cdr3_nt: TGTGCCAGCAGCGGGCCGGGGACACCGGACCAAGAGACCCAGTACTTC
j_call: TRBJ2-2; d_call: NA; v_call: TRBV6-1; clone_size: NA; cdr3_aa: CASRGGTPLPGELFF; cdr3_nt: TGTGCCAGCAGAGGAGGGACCCCGCTTCCCGGGGAGCTGTTTTTT
j_call: TRBJ1-1; d_call: NA; v_call: TRBV5-6; clone_size: NA; cdr3_aa: CASSPWGLGIGTEAFF; cdr3_nt: TGTGCCAGCAGCCCATGGGGCCTCGGCATAGGCACTGAAGCTTTCTTT
j_call: TRBJ1-2; d_call: NA; v_call: TRBV7-9; clone_size: few; cdr3_aa: CASRKPDRTMIYYGYTF; cdr3_nt: TGTGCCAGCAGAAAACCCGACAGGACGATGATTTACTATGGCTACACCTTC
j_call: TRBJ2-3; d_call: NA; v_call: TRBV10-1; clone_size: NA; cdr3_aa: CASRGGRASTDTQYF; cdr3_nt: TGCGCCAGCAGAGGCGGGCGGGCTAGCACAGATACGCAGTATTTT
j_call: TRBJ2-7; d_call: TRBD2; v_call: TRBV5-5; clone_size: NA; cdr3_aa: CASSLFLAGDHEQYF; cdr3_nt: TGTGCCAGCAGCTTGTTCCTAGCGGGAGACCACGAGCAGTACTTC
j_call: TRBJ1-6; d_call: NA; v_call: TRBV30; clone_size: few; cdr3_aa: CAWTDNSPLHF; cdr3_nt: TGTGCCTGGACCGATAATTCACCCCTCCACTTT
j_call: TRBJ2-7; d_call: TRBD2; v_call: TRBV2; clone_size: once; cdr3_aa: CASSGLAGGPEQYF; cdr3_nt: TGTGCCAGCAGTGGACTAGCGGGAGGGCCCGAGCAGTACTTC
j_call: TRBJ2-7; d_call: TRBD2; v_call: TRBV6-5; clone_size: once; cdr3_aa: CASRSNSGRTYEQYF; cdr3_nt: TGTGCCAGCAGATCCAATAGCGGGAGAACGTACGAGCAGTACTTC
j_call: TRBJ2-1; d_call: NA; v_call: TRBV30; clone_size: NA; cdr3_aa: CAWAWAGEQFF; cdr3_nt: TGTGCCTGGGCCTGGGCTGGTGAGCAGTTCTTC
j_call: TRBJ1-5; d_call: TRBD1; v_call: TRBV15; clone_size: NA; cdr3_aa: CATSRADRGTNQPQHF; cdr3_nt: TGTGCCACCAGCAGAGCAGACAGGGGTACTAATCAGCCCCAGCATTTT
j_call: TRBJ2-1; d_call: NA; v_call: TRBV7-6; clone_size: NA; cdr3_aa: CASSLAPVHNEQFF; cdr3_nt: TGTGCCAGCAGCTTGGCCCCCGTCCACAATGAGCAGTTCTTC
j_call: TRBJ1-1; d_call: NA; v_call: TRBV19; clone_size: NA; cdr3_aa: CASSIGQMNTEAFF; cdr3_nt: TGTGCCAGTAGTATAGGACAGATGAACACTGAAGCTTTCTTT
j_call: TRBJ2-1; d_call: TRBD1; v_call: TRBV7-6; clone_size: NA; cdr3_aa: CASSDRDRHNEQFF; cdr3_nt: TGTGCCAGCAGCGACAGGGACAGACACAATGAGCAGTTCTTC
j_call: TRBJ2-3; d_call: TRBD1; v_call: TRBV7-9; clone_size: few; cdr3_aa: CASSLLAGGGDTQYF; cdr3_nt: TGTGCCAGCAGCTTATTGGCAGGGGGTGGAGATACGCAGTATTTT
j_call: TRBJ2-7; d_call: NA; v_call: TRBV7-9; clone_size: few; cdr3_aa: CASSYRLVDEQYF; cdr3_nt: TGTGCCAGCAGCTACAGACTAGTGGACGAGCAGTACTTC
j_call: TRBJ2-2; d_call: NA; v_call: TRBV30; clone_size: few; cdr3_aa: CAWRLGPNTGELFF; cdr3_nt: TGTGCCTGGAGACTAGGCCCGAACACCGGGGAGCTGTTTTTT
j_call: TRBJ1-1; d_call: NA; v_call: TRBV27; clone_size: few; cdr3_aa: CASSFGEGTEAFF; cdr3_nt: NA
j_call: TRBJ2-7; d_call: NA; v_call: TRBV27; clone_size: NA; cdr3_aa: CASSSSGLAYEQYF; cdr3_nt: TGTGCCAGCAGTTCTTCCGGATTAGCCTACGAGCAGTACTTC
j_call: TRBJ1-5; d_call: TRBD1; v_call: TRBV19; clone_size: once; cdr3_aa: CASSISSGTGGTQHF; cdr3_nt: TGTGCCAGTAGTATTTCATCCGGGACAGGGGGGACCCAGCATTTT
j_call: TRBJ2-7; d_call: NA; v_call: TRBV9; clone_size: NA; cdr3_aa: CASSVGQGSYKQYF; cdr3_nt: TGTGCCAGCAGCGTGGGACAAGGGAGTTATAAGCAGTACTTC
j_call: TRBJ2-1; d_call: TRBD2; v_call: TRBV5-1; clone_size: NA; cdr3_aa: CASSSTSGFDEQFF; cdr3_nt: TGCGCCAGCAGCTCTACTAGCGGTTTCGATGAGCAGTTCTTC
j_call: TRBJ1-2; d_call: TRBD1; v_call: TRBV28; clone_size: NA; cdr3_aa: CASSRQGGIYGYTF; cdr3_nt: TGTGCCAGCAGCCGACAGGGTGGGATCTATGGCTACACCTTC
j_call: TRBJ2-7; d_call: NA; v_call: TRBV6-5; clone_size: once; cdr3_aa: CANCSGEQYF; cdr3_nt: TGTGCCAATTGCAGTGGCGAGCAGTACTTC
j_call: TRBJ1-1; d_call: NA; v_call: TRBV5-5; clone_size: NA; cdr3_aa: CASTARGQDTEAFF; cdr3_nt: TGTGCCAGCACGGCGAGGGGACAAGACACTGAAGCTTTCTTT
j_call: TRBJ1-1; d_call: NA; v_call: TRBV11-2; clone_size: NA; cdr3_aa: CASSLTVGAEAFF; cdr3_nt: TGTGCCAGCAGCTTAACAGTAGGGGCTGAAGCTTTCTTT
j_call: TRBJ2-1; d_call: NA; v_call: TRBV5-1; clone_size: few; cdr3_aa: CASSRQGLPQEQFF; cdr3_nt: TGCGCCAGCAGCCGACAGGGACTCCCTCAGGAGCAGTTCTTC
j_call: TRBJ2-6; d_call: TRBD2; v_call: TRBV19; clone_size: NA; cdr3_aa: CASSILGGGESGANVLTF; cdr3_nt: TGTGCCAGTAGTATCCTCGGCGGGGGGGAGTCTGGGGCCAACGTCCTGACTTTC
j_call: TRBJ2-7; d_call: TRBD1; v_call: TRBV19; clone_size: NA; cdr3_aa: CASNSPERGQYEQYF; cdr3_nt: TGTGCCAGTAATAGCCCGGAGAGGGGACAGTACGAGCAGTACTTC
j_call: TRBJ2-1; d_call: TRBD2; v_call: TRBV28; clone_size: NA; cdr3_aa: CASAREARDEQFF; cdr3_nt: TGTGCCAGCGCCCGGGAGGCTCGGGATGAGCAGTTCTTC
j_call: TRBJ2-1; d_call: TRBD2; v_call: TRBV19; clone_size: once; cdr3_aa: CASRTGTSAFHEQFF; cdr3_nt: TGTGCCAGTAGGACCGGGACTAGCGCATTCCATGAGCAGTTCTTC
j_call: TRBJ1-2; d_call: TRBD1; v_call: TRBV2; clone_size: NA; cdr3_aa: CASRLDRGLNYGYTF; cdr3_nt: TGTGCCAGCAGGCTAGACAGGGGACTAAACTATGGCTACACCTTC
j_call: TRBJ2-7; d_call: TRBD2; v_call: TRBV7-9; clone_size: NA; cdr3_aa: CASSLTGTTYEQYF; cdr3_nt: TGTGCCAGCAGCCTAACCGGGACTACCTACGAGCAGTACTTC
j_call: TRBJ2-7; d_call: NA; v_call: TRBV30; clone_size: NA; cdr3_aa: CAWREGVTEQYF; cdr3_nt: TGTGCCTGGAGAGAAGGGGTAACCGAGCAGTACTTC
j_call: TRBJ1-2; d_call: TRBD1; v_call: TRBV4-1; clone_size: NA; cdr3_aa: CASSQVTGSNYGYTF; cdr3_nt: TGCGCCAGCAGCCAGGTGACAGGGTCCAACTATGGCTACACCTTC
j_call: TRBJ1-5; d_call: TRBD1; v_call: TRBV18; clone_size: NA; cdr3_aa: CASSLGQGNDQPQHF; cdr3_nt: TGTGCCAGCTCACTAGGACAGGGTAACGATCAGCCCCAGCATTTT